Listed here is a single TCR beta chain. Trimming took off 4 bases at V and 2 bases at J, with 6 bases between the two ends. In germline, CDR1 is SQVTM, CDR2 ANQGSEA. This CDR3 is 13 amino acids long. Ages ranged from about 18 to 89 years, with residence in more than 20 US areas. Clinical history reported by participants formed the basis on which cohorts were assigned. The source of the sample is a study of blood T cell repertoires in COVID-19. Study context: The origin of the acute and convalescent COVID-19 samples was the United States, Italy and Spain. From T cells, B-cell-depleted T cells, or PBMCs came the material, which was cDNA or gDNA.

The assay was immunoSEQ multiplex PCR, and TCRdb's table has in-frame clones only and misses some. Of about 270,000 clones in the sample, approximately 90% were seen once. The sequence derives from a woman in her twenties or thirties with acute COVID-19. Sequencing was performed on PBMCs or T cells enriched from blood (not recorded which). This chain joins TRBV29-1 and TRBJ2-6, with D unclear. CDR3 region: CSVVSTGANVLTF. The CDR3 region has the DNA TGCAGCGTTGTTAGTACTGGGGCCAACGTCCTGACTTTC.